This T cell receptor (beta chain) was obtained from a study of control samples from healthy donors and cancer patients. Measured with immunoSEQ multiplex PCR; TCRdb has only the in-frame clones, and not every one. The sample yields 98,000 or so clones, 88% seen once. V lost 2 bases, J lost 6 bases, and 8 bases lay in between. The CDR3 sequence is 13 residues long. CDR1 is MNHNS and CDR2 is SASEGT in the germline V gene. The gene calls are TRBV6-1 and TRBJ1-5, with D unresolved. This sequence was found in a woman aged 70 to 79 in good health. Sequencing was done on a sample of blood. CDR3: CASSEWRGQPQHF. The CDR3 DNA sequence: TGTGCCAGCAGTGAATGGCGTGGTCAGCCCCAGCATTTT.